The table lists the clone carrying this TCR beta chain with many counts. This CDR3 contains 15 residues. The J segment lost 2 bases and the V segment lost 2 bases, leaving 1 base of the junction unmatched. CDR1 and CDR2 (germline): SNHLY, FYNNEI. The data derive from a study of regulatory T cells in long-lasting Graves disease. Time point here: newly diagnosed GD, antithyroid drugs for less than 3 months. Scientists built the TCR library using RNA that was extracted from PBMCs. Assembly of TCR beta libraries relied on iRepertoire HTBI primers together with Arm-PCR of CDR3 regions. In TCRdb, the multiplex PCR reads were re-called with MiXCR into one record per CDR3 protein. Of 450,000 to 600,000 distinct CDR3 sequences in the sample, 15% to 20% were seen once. The sample also formed part of further work on T cells in Graves' hyperthyroidism and ophthalmopathy. From that paper: The HTBI primer set was used in a first-round RT-PCR of the TCR CDR3.

The chain is built from TRBV2 and TRBJ2-7, with 12 nucleotides matching TRBD2. The sample here was peripheral blood mononuclear cells (PBMCs), taken at new diagnosis, from a patient treated with antithyroid drugs. This TCR came from a middle-aged man with Graves disease. The CDR3 DNA follows: TGTGCCAGCAGTGAACTAGCGGGAGGGCCCTACGAGCAGTACTTC. It translates to CASSELAGGPYEQYF. Based on the CDR3 plus reference TRBV2 and TRBJ2-7, the full variable domain is EPEVTQTPSHQVTQMGQEVILRCVPISNHLYFYWYRQILGQKVEFLVSFYNNEISEKSEIFDDQFSVERPDGSNFTLKIRSTKLEDSAMYFCASSELAGGPYEQYFGPGTRLTVT.